Each of the 27 T cell receptor beta chains below was sequenced from the same sample in a study of blood T cell repertoires in COVID-19 (dated by TCRdb to the early 2020s). Receptors were amplified or captured by the immunoSEQ multiplex PCR assay. As stored in TCRdb, this immuneACCESS dataset retains in-frame rearrangements with V and J assigned. A fraction of the clones does not appear; measured against another copy, unresolved V genes explain less than half of the discrepancy, and the remainder lacks a known reason. The sample table shows about 210,000 clones, and 83% are seen once. 2.5% to 3% of the sample lies in the top ten. The sample taken for sequencing was peripheral blood. These receptors were collected from a woman aged 40 to 55 with active or convalescent COVID-19.

The chain uses TRBV5-3 and TRBJ1-2; D remains ambiguous. TRBV5-3 is classed as an ORF, of uncertain function. Deletions cut 2 bases from V and 2 bases from J, with 10 bases between. The CDR3 covers 14 residues. CDR3 sequence: CARSFGRKNYGYTF. The CDR3 DNA is TGTGCCAGAAGCTTTGGCAGAAAGAACTATGGCTACACCTTC.

The J gene is TRBJ2-5, the V gene TRBV6-5; D might be TRBD1 (6 bases). V was cut by 5 bases and J by 5 bases, with 15 bases left in between. Germline V gene lookup returns CDR1 MNHEY and CDR2 SVGAGI. The CDR3 covers 14 residues. The CDR3 bases are TGTGCCAGCAGTCCGGGAACAGGGACCGAGACCCAGTACTTC. Translated, it gives CASSPGTGTETQYF.

This clone was picked up a small number of times. The chain uses TRBV6-1 and TRBJ2-5, with 8 positions matching TRBD1. The V segment lost 3 bases and the J segment 2 bases; nucleotides outside the gene matches: 8. Germline V CDR1 and CDR2: MNHNS, SASEGT. The CDR3 loop spans 16 amino acids. CDR3 sequence reads: CASSEHSGTGQETQYF. The DNA for the CDR3 is TGTGCCAGCAGTGAGCATTCCGGGACAGGACAAGAGACCCAGTACTTC.

The V call is TRBV7-9, the J call TRBJ2-5; D might be TRBD1 (5 bases). The CDR3 consists of 17 residues. In germline, CDR1 is SEHNR, CDR2 FQNEAQ (reference sequence). Trimming left V 4 bases short and J 2 bases short, with 20 bases between. Here the CDR3 reads CASSSIGLGAWQETQYF. The CDR3 region has the DNA TGTGCCAGCAGCTCAATCGGTCTAGGGGCCTGGCAAGAGACCCAGTACTTC.

CDR3 DNA sequence: TGTGCCAGCAGTTGCGGACAGGGCTACGAGCAGTACTTC. Protein product: CASSCGQGYEQYF. This chain connects TRBV6-5 to TRBJ2-7, with TRBD1 matching 8 bases. This CDR3 is built from 13 residues. V gave up 4 bases and J gave up 3 bases; unmatched junction bases: 2. CDR1 MNHEY and CDR2 SVGAGI come from the germline V gene.

The chain employs TRBV5-1 and TRBJ1-1; D unclear. Germline V gene sequence: CDR1 SGHRS, CDR2 YFSETQ. The CDR3 is 15 residues long. V dropped 2 bases and J dropped 1 base, with 12 bases sitting between them. CDR3 residues: CASSLQAPGNTEAFF. CDR3 coding DNA: TGCGCCAGCAGCTTACAAGCACCGGGGAACACTGAAGCTTTCTTT.

This chain connects TRBV15 to TRBJ1-2; possible D gene TRBD1, 6 bases. Germline CDR1 reads LNHNV; CDR2 reads YYDKDF (reference sequence). The CDR3 is 15 amino acids. V was shortened by 5 bases and J by 3 bases, with 16 bases between the two germline ends. The CDR3 DNA reads TGTGCCACCAGCGTTGGGGGCGCGGAGGACTATGGCTACACCTTC. This gives the protein CATSVGGAEDYGYTF.

The CDR3 here is CASSSEDRGRQYF. The CDR3 DNA follows: TGCGCCAGCAGCAGCGAGGATCGGGGGAGGCAGTACTTC. The chain uses TRBV5-1 and TRBJ2-7; a weak D match, TRBD2 (6 bases). The CDR3 totals 13 residues. Germline V gene lookup returns CDR1 SGHRS and CDR2 YFSETQ. V was clipped by 4 bases and J by 9 bases, with 17 bases between them.

The chain joins TRBV29-1 to TRBJ2-1, with D unresolved. This CDR3 spans 13 amino acids. In germline, CDR1 is SQVTM, CDR2 ANQGSEA. The V end lost 6 bases, the J end lost 4 bases, and 13 bases lay between the germline ends. This chain's CDR3 is CSVAVGQYNEQFF. The CDR3 DNA reads TGCAGCGTGGCAGTGGGCCAGTACAATGAGCAGTTCTTC.

The rearrangement uses TRBV5-8 and TRBJ1-4, with 8 positions matching TRBD1. The junction had 7 bases not matched to a gene; V was cut back by 4 bases and J by 8 bases. CDR1 SGHTS and CDR2 YDEGEE come from the germline V gene. CDR3 length: 14 residues. This chain's CDR3 is CASSEGTGSEKLFF. The DNA for the CDR3 is TGTGCCAGCAGCGAAGGGACAGGCTCAGAAAAACTGTTTTTT.

Written as DNA, the CDR3 is TGTGCCTGGAGTGGCCTTAAGAGGACAGGGGGTCCATCACCCCTCCACTTT. Translating it yields CAWSGLKRTGGPSPLHF. This chain connects TRBV30 to TRBJ1-6, with 10 positions matching TRBD1. This CDR3 has 17 amino acids. Per germline, CDR1 GTSNPN and CDR2 SVGIG (reference sequence). Trimming took 1 base from V and 10 from J; bases not matched to a gene: 13.

The chain combines TRBV4-1 with TRBJ2-3; 8 nucleotides agree with TRBD2. This CDR3 comprises 15 residues. Germline-derived CDR1 and CDR2 are MGHRA and YSYEKL. V was pared by 2 bases and J by 4 bases, with 5 bases of the junction left unmatched. The CDR3 region is CASSQLRGGADTQYF. CDR3 bases: TGCGCCAGCAGCCAACTTCGGGGGGGTGCAGATACGCAGTATTTT.

This chain joins TRBV11-3 and TRBJ1-1; the match to TRBD1 covers 7 bases. The CDR3 consists of 14 residues. Trimming took 5 bases from V and 1 from J; bases not matched to a gene: 4. CDR1 and CDR2 from the germline V gene are SGHNT and YENEEA. CDR3 sequence reads: CASSGDRRNTEAFF. The CDR3, as DNA: TGTGCCAGCAGCGGGGACAGACGGAACACTGAAGCTTTCTTT.

The CDR3 loop is CAWSDERQTSTDTQYF. DNA for the CDR3: TGTGCCTGGAGTGACGAGCGACAGACGAGCACAGATACGCAGTATTTT. The rearrangement joins TRBV30 to TRBJ2-3, with D possibly matching TRBD1 (5 bases). Trimming removed 1 base at V and 0 bases at J, with 14 bases between. The V gene's germline CDR1 is GTSNPN and CDR2 SVGIG (reference sequence). The CDR3 runs to 16 residues.

This clone was counted a few times. The chain couples TRBV29-1 to TRBJ1-1, with TRBD1 identical over 9 bases. The CDR3 sequence is 12 residues long. V was clipped by 7 bases and J by 1 base; unmatched bases: 1. Germline loops: CDR1 SQVTM, CDR2 ANQGSEA. Here the CDR3 DNA reads TGCAGCGCGGACAGGGGGAACACTGAAGCTTTCTTT. Its protein product is CSADRGNTEAFF.

J is TRBJ1-2 and V is TRBV6-1; TRBD1 matches at 8 bases. The V gene's germline CDR1 is MNHNS and CDR2 SASEGT. This CDR3 region has 19 residues. The trim removed 4 bases at V and 4 bases at J, leaving 20 bases unmatched. The CDR3 DNA is TGTGCCAGCAGTGGAGGGGACAGGCCCGCGACTTTTTGGGTCTATGGCTACACCTTC. It translates to CASSGGDRPATFWVYGYTF.

This clone has just one count. CDR3 in amino acids: CASSPRDSGSDGYTF. The CDR3 DNA reads as TGTGCCAGCTCACCACGGGACAGTGGGTCGGATGGCTACACCTTC. The V gene is TRBV18, the J gene TRBJ1-2, with 7 bases lining up with TRBD1. This CDR3 has 15 residues. The junction had 8 bases not matched to a gene; V was cut back by 1 base and J by 6 bases. Germline CDR1 KGHSH, CDR2 LQKENI.

This chain links TRBV5-4 with TRBJ2-7; TRBD2 aligns across 7 bases. Looked up from germline, CDR1 is SGHNT and CDR2 is YYREEE (reference sequence). The CDR3 covers 14 residues. V dropped 0 bases and J dropped 3; count of bases not matched to a gene: 3. CDR3 nucleotides: TGTGCCAGCAGCTTGGGCGGGAGATTCTACGAGCAGTACTTC. Protein product: CASSLGGRFYEQYF.

V gene TRBV18 combines with J gene TRBJ2-7, with D maybe TRBD2 (6 bases). Trimming pared 2 bases from V and 3 bases from J, leaving 8 bases between. CDR1 is KGHSH and CDR2 is LQKENI in the germline V gene. CDR3 length: 13 amino acids. CDR3 sequence reads: CASSPGSGYEQYF. The CDR3, as DNA: TGTGCCAGCTCACCAGGTAGCGGCTACGAGCAGTACTTC.

This clone was seen repeatedly, ten times or more. V gene TRBV6-6 combines with J gene TRBJ1-3; D perhaps matches TRBD1 (5 bases). CDR3 length equals 16 residues. Germline V lookup: CDR1 MNHNY, CDR2 SVGAGI (reference sequence). V was shortened by 5 bases and J by 0 bases, with 14 bases between the two germline ends. CDR3 loop: CASSPTTVNSGNTIYF. CDR3 nucleotide sequence: TGTGCCAGCAGTCCGACGACAGTCAACTCTGGAAACACCATATATTTT.

CDR3 sequence: CASSLDRGSGNTIYF. The CDR3 DNA follows: TGCGCCAGCAGCTTGGACAGGGGCTCTGGAAACACCATATATTTT. The genes are TRBV5-1 and TRBJ1-3, with 7 positions matching TRBD1. The CDR3 covers 15 residues. The J segment lost 0 bases and the V segment lost 0 bases, leaving 0 bases of the junction unmatched. Germline CDR1 SGHRS, CDR2 YFSETQ.

This sequence joins TRBV5-4 and TRBJ1-2; 9 bases line up with TRBD1. The V gene's germline CDR1 is SGHNT and CDR2 YYREEE (reference sequence). V dropped 0 bases and J dropped 7; count of bases not matched to a gene: 10. The CDR3 totals 16 residues. The CDR3 bases are TGTGCCAGCAGCTTGGAAACCGGGACAGGGACAGGTGGCTACACCTTC. It codes for CASSLETGTGTGGYTF.

This sequence joins TRBV19 and TRBJ1-5; D remains ambiguous. V lost 5 bases and J lost 0, with 11 bases in between. Germline loops: CDR1 LNHDA, CDR2 SQIVND (reference sequence). This CDR3 has 15 amino acids. The CDR3 here is CASSGEIYSNQPQHF. Here the CDR3 DNA reads TGTGCCAGTAGTGGGGAGATCTATAGCAATCAGCCCCAGCATTTT. Complete variable domain (other parts from reference TRBV19 and TRBJ1-5): DGGITQSPKYLFRKEGQNVTLSCEQNLNHDAMYWYRQDPGQGLRLIYYSQIVNDFQKGDIAEGYSVSREKKESFPLTVTSAQKNPTAFYLCASSGEIYSNQPQHFGDGTRLSIL.

The chain has TRBV3-1 (or the pseudogene TRBV3-2) and TRBJ2-7; 7 bases agree with TRBD2. V lost 4 bases, J lost 6 bases, and 9 bases stayed unmatched. CDR3 size: 14 residues. CDR1 and CDR2 from the germline V gene are LGHDT and YNNKEL (reference sequence). This chain's CDR3 is CASSLGGGPREQYF. CDR3 DNA sequence: TGTGCCAGCAGCCTCGGGGGAGGGCCGCGCGAGCAGTACTTC.

There are a few counts of this clone. DNA of the CDR3: TGTGCCTGGGACAGAGCACGAGAGCAGTACTTC. Amino acid sequence: CAWDRAREQYF. The chain combines TRBV30 with TRBJ2-7; D may be TRBD1 (5 bases). V lost 5 bases to trimming and J lost 7 bases, with 12 bases between them. Germline lookup yields CDR1 GTSNPN and CDR2 SVGIG (reference sequence). The CDR3 has 11 amino acids.

This clone was picked up one time. The chain combines TRBV7-2 with TRBJ1-1, with no clear D. The CDR3 runs to 13 residues. With 3 bases removed from V and 3 bases from J, the gap between germline ends came to 8 bases. Per germline, CDR1 SGHTA and CDR2 FQGNSA. CDR3 protein: CASSFGRDTEAFF. CDR3 coding DNA: TGTGCCAGCAGCTTCGGGCGGGACACTGAAGCTTTCTTT. Looking up the rest from reference TRBV7-2 and TRBJ1-1 gives the full variable domain: GAGVSQSPSNKVTEKGKDVELRCDPISGHTALYWYRQSLGQGLEFLIYFQGNSAPDKSGLPSDRFSAERTGGSVSTLTIQRTQQEDSAVYLCASSFGRDTEAFFGQGTRLTVV.

The gene calls are TRBV7-9 and TRBJ1-2, with 10 bases aligning to TRBD1. Unmatched junction bases numbered 9, after V lost 1 base and J lost 13 bases. The CDR3 totals 14 residues. The V gene's germline CDR1 is SEHNR and CDR2 FQNEAQ (reference sequence). CDR3 region: CASSLGTGGLGPTF. The CDR3 DNA reads as TGTGCCAGCAGCTTAGGGACAGGGGGTCTGGGGCCCACCTTC.